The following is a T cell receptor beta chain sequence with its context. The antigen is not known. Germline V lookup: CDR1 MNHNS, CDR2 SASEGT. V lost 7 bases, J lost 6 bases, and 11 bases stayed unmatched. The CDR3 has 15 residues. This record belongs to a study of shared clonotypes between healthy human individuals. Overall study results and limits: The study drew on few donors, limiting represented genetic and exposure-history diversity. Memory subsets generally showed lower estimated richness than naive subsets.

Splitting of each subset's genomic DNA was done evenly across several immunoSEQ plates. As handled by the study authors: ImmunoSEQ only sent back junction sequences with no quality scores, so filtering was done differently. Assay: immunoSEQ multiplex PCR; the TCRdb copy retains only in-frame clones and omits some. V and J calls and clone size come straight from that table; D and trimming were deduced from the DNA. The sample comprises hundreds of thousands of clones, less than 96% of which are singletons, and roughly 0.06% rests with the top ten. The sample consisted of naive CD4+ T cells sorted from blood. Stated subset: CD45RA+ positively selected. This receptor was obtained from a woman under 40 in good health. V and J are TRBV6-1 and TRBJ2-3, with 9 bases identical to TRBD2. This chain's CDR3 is CASKRTSEGWDTQYF. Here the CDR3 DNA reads TGTGCCAGCAAGCGGACTAGCGAGGGTTGGGATACGCAGTATTTT.